This T cell receptor beta chain appears in the sequencing data of a study of T cells after yellow fever vaccination. One entry per CDR3 protein, called by TCRdb with MiXCR from the 5' RACE reads. The table has 180,000 or so distinct CDR3 sequences, 9.5% to 11% seen once; the top ten hold 35% to 45%. As to this clonotype: Its antigen is not identified.

The CDR3 has 16 amino acids. Trimming stripped 2 bases from V and 4 bases from J, with 16 bases between. Germline V gene lookup returns CDR1 SGHDT and CDR2 YYEEEE. Study outcomes and limitations: Among all clonotypes, a small share was observed in both CD4 and CD8 compartments.

V gene TRBV5-6 combines with J gene TRBJ2-4, with D hard to call. This receptor was obtained from a man aged 18 to 30 who received the YFV17D yellow fever vaccine. This material consisted of CD8+ T cells sorted from PBMCs, taken 15 days after the yellow fever booster vaccination. This CDR3 reads CASSLRRWSAKNIQYF. The CDR3 DNA reads as TGTGCCAGCAGCTTACGACGATGGTCCGCTAAAAACATTCAGTACTTC.